The 32 T cell receptor beta chains reported below all come from one sample, sequenced in a study of CD8+ T cells in alopecia areata. RNA extraction was followed by reverse transcription into cDNA, which acted as the sequencing template. Using immunoSEQ multiplex PCR, the repertoire was profiled, and TCRdb retains in-frame clones only, with some absent. The sample gives about 190,000 clones, roughly three fifths of which show up once; roughly 12% is in the top ten. Sample treatment: oral pan-JAK inhibitor, 5-10 mg twice daily. The sequenced sample was CD8+ T cells sorted from blood, obtained at week 24, from a patient treated with tofacitinib. These receptors were obtained from a human donor with alopecia areata.

V usage is TRBV9 and J usage is TRBJ1-2; 7 bases are shared with TRBD1. Germline V lookup: CDR1 SGDLS, CDR2 YYNGEE. This CDR3 is built from 11 residues. V shed 9 bases and J 6 bases; nucleotides not matched to a gene: 5. This CDR3 reads CATQGLHGYTF. The DNA for the CDR3 is TGTGCCACACAGGGGTTGCATGGCTACACCTTC.

The chain joins TRBV23-1 to TRBJ1-2; the D is unclear. TRBV23-1 is assigned to the ORF class and has an uncertain function. The V end lost 2 bases, the J end lost 8 bases, and 15 bases lay between the germline ends. The length of the CDR3 is 14 residues. The CDR3 spells CASSQVRSTGGYTF. The CDR3 DNA reads TGCGCCAGCAGTCAAGTGAGGAGTACGGGAGGCTACACCTTC.

The chain joins TRBV11-2 to TRBJ2-2, with D perhaps given as TRBD1 or TRBD2 (7 bases each). CDR1 is SGHAT and CDR2 is FQNNGV in the germline V gene. With 3 bases removed from V and 3 bases from J, the gap between germline ends came to 14 bases. The CDR3 has 16 residues. The CDR3 reads CASSFRQGGYTGELFF. DNA of the CDR3: TGTGCCAGCAGCTTTCGACAGGGAGGGTACACCGGGGAGCTGTTTTTT.

The J gene is TRBJ2-5, the V gene TRBV4-1, with 9 positions matching TRBD1. V lost 4 bases to trimming and J lost 1 base; unmatched junction nucleotides: 4. The CDR3 loop spans 15 amino acids. The germline V gene has CDR1 MGHRA and CDR2 YSYEKL. CDR3 coding DNA: TGCGCCAGCAGCCTTGGGACAGGGACCCAAGAGACCCAGTACTTC. Its translation: CASSLGTGTQETQYF.

This clone turned up a few times. This chain links TRBV5-1 with TRBJ1-5; D is unresolved. Trimming took 1 base from V and 4 from J, leaving 6 bases between them. Germline V lookup: CDR1 SGHRS, CDR2 YFSETQ. The CDR3 extends over 13 amino acids. CDR3 bases: TGCGCCAGCAGCTTGCACGGGAATCAGCCCCAGCATTTT. Protein: CASSLHGNQPQHF.

The rearrangement links TRBV12-5 to TRBJ1-6; 8 nucleotides align to TRBD1. The CDR3 length is 15 residues. Losses at the gene ends were 3 bases for V and 16 bases for J; bases not matched to a gene: 14. Germline loops: CDR1 LGHNT, CDR2 FRNRAP. The CDR3 nucleotides are TGTGCTAGTGGTTTCTCACCGGGACAGGTCTTTACACTCCACTTT. Translation gives CASGFSPGQVFTLHF.

This chain links TRBV30 with TRBJ2-5; 8 bases agree with TRBD2. The V and J ends lost 1 base and 2 bases, in that order; junction bases with no gene match: 3. CDR1 and CDR2 (germline): GTSNPN, SVGIG (reference sequence). The CDR3 loop spans 14 amino acids. CDR3 in DNA: TGTGCCTGGAGTGCGGGGGGGCGACAAGAGACCCAGTACTTC. Translation: CAWSAGGRQETQYF. Drawing the rest from reference TRBV30 and TRBJ2-5, the complete variable domain is SQTIHQWPATLVQPVGSPLSLECTVEGTSNPNLYWYRQAAGRGLQLLFYSVGIGQISSEVPQNLSASRPQDRQFILSSKKLLLSDSGFYLCAWSAGGRQETQYFGPGTRLLVL.

This sequence joins TRBV6-1 and TRBJ1-6; no clear D gene. Germline V gene sequence: CDR1 MNHNS, CDR2 SASEGT. Trimming shortened V by 4 bases and J by 0 bases, and 10 bases separated the two germline ends. The CDR3 extends over 16 amino acids. The chain's CDR3 is CASSARLISYNSPLHF. The CDR3 coding sequence is TGTGCCAGCAGTGCCAGACTGATCTCCTATAATTCACCCCTCCACTTT.

The chain recombines TRBV30 with TRBJ1-5; TRBD1 agrees at 8 bases. Germline CDR1 GTSNPN, CDR2 SVGIG (reference sequence). V gave up 3 bases and J gave up 4 bases; unmatched junction bases: 8. The CDR3 sequence is 15 residues long. The CDR3 reads CAWSSTGGPNQPQHF. The CDR3 DNA reads TGTGCCTGGAGCTCAACAGGGGGACCTAATCAGCCCCAGCATTTT.

Details on this clone: This sample also contains other DNA sequences that code for the same CDR3. The CDR3 nucleotides are TGTGCCATCAGCGCAGGGAAGGGGAACGAGCAGTACTTC. Translated, it gives CAISAGKGNEQYF. This chain joins TRBV10-3 and TRBJ2-7, with D perhaps TRBD1 (5 bases). V was trimmed by 6 bases and J by 5 bases, leaving 14 bases between them. This CDR3 comprises 13 residues. Germline CDR1 is ENHRY and CDR2 is SYGVKD.

About this clone: One junction end disagrees with the germline gene, perhaps due to a read error. The chain uses TRBV4-1 and TRBJ2-3, with 11 bases that match TRBD1. Germline CDR1 reads MGHRA; CDR2 reads YSYEKL. The CDR3 is made up of 16 amino acids. Here the CDR3 DNA reads TGTGCCAGCAGCCATCCTCCGGGACAGGGGGGAGATACGCAGTATTTT. Its translation is CASSHPPGQGGDTQYF.

The chain has TRBV2 and TRBJ2-1, with TRBD2 matching 7 bases. Per germline, CDR1 SNHLY and CDR2 FYNNEI. J was trimmed by 6 bases and V by 3 bases; bases with no gene match: 2. The CDR3 runs 13 residues. As DNA, the CDR3 is TGTGCCAGCAGTGACGGGGGGACCAATGAGCAGTTCTTC. Its protein is CASSDGGTNEQFF.

This clone came up once. The chain has TRBV19 and TRBJ1-4, with D uncertain. CDR3 length: 14 residues. The germline CDR1 and CDR2 sequences are LNHDA and SQIVND (reference sequence). With 5 bases removed from V and 7 bases from J, the gap between germline ends came to 14 bases. The CDR3 nucleotides read TGTGCCAGTAGTCTGGAGGGTAGTGGTGAAAAACTGTTTTTT. Its protein is CASSLEGSGEKLFF.

V usage is TRBV30 and J usage is TRBJ1-2, with 11 bases that match TRBD1. The CDR3 has 13 residues. Unmatched junction bases numbered 1, after V lost 0 bases and J lost 7 bases. Germline V gene data show CDR1 as GTSNPN and CDR2 as SVGIG (reference sequence). Here the CDR3 reads CAWSVGTGGGYTF. The CDR3 bases are TGTGCCTGGAGTGTTGGGACAGGGGGTGGCTACACCTTC.

The chain employs TRBV5-1 and TRBJ2-7, with D unresolved. Trimming removed 4 bases from V and 6 bases from J, with 11 bases in between. Germline CDR1 reads SGHRS; CDR2 reads YFSETQ. There are 12 residues in the CDR3. The CDR3 region has the DNA TGCGCCAGCAGCCAAAGATTCGGCGAGCAGTACTTC. As protein: CASSQRFGEQYF. The full variable domain, in which reference TRBV5-1 and TRBJ2-7 provide the parts outside the CDR3, is KAGVTQTPRYLIKTRGQQVTLSCSPISGHRSVSWYQQTPGQGLQFLFEYFSETQRNKGNFPGRFSGRQFSNSRSEMNVSTLELGDSALYLCASSQRFGEQYFGPGTRLTVT.

The rearrangement joins TRBV2 to TRBJ2-7; 7 bases map to TRBD1. The germline CDR1 and CDR2 sequences are SNHLY and FYNNEI. The trim removed 6 bases at V and 3 bases at J, leaving 20 bases unmatched. The CDR3 is 18 amino acids. CDR3 sequence (DNA): TGTGCCAGCAGAAAACTCGGGACAGTTGGTGCGATGATCTACGAGCAGTACTTC. It specifies CASRKLGTVGAMIYEQYF.

The J gene is TRBJ2-2, the V gene TRBV30; no reliable D call. With 4 bases removed from V and 6 bases from J, the gap between germline ends came to 9 bases. CDR1 is GTSNPN, CDR2 SVGIG, per germline (reference sequence). The CDR3 totals 12 residues. CDR3 bases: TGTGCCTGGACCGAGGCTGCCGGGGAGCTGTTTTTT. As protein: CAWTEAAGELFF.

This clone has only a few counts. V usage is TRBV27 and J usage is TRBJ1-4; 7 nucleotides match TRBD1. Germline-derived CDR1 and CDR2 are MNHEY and SMNVEV (reference sequence). The CDR3 spans 16 residues. The V gene end was trimmed by 4 bases and the J gene end by 4 bases; junction bases not matched to a gene: 9. DNA of the CDR3: TGTGCCAGCAGTTCATACACCGGGACAGATAATGAAAAACTGTTTTTT. It translates to CASSSYTGTDNEKLFF.

V usage is TRBV10-3 and J usage is TRBJ2-3, with a weak D call TRBD2 (6 bases). Germline lookup yields CDR1 ENHRY and CDR2 SYGVKD. V was pared by 2 bases and J by 0 bases, with 15 bases between. This CDR3 has 17 amino acids. CDR3 coding DNA: TGTGCCATCAGTGAGCACCGGGGGTGGACGAGCACAGATACGCAGTATTTT. It translates to CAISEHRGWTSTDTQYF.

The chain carries TRBV2 and TRBJ1-1, with D maybe TRBD1 (5 bases). This CDR3 has 14 residues. Germline CDR1 SNHLY, CDR2 FYNNEI. Trimming took off 6 bases at V and 4 bases at J, with 15 bases between the two ends. The CDR3 sequence is CASRPDWGVTEAFF. The CDR3 DNA reads TGTGCCAGCAGACCCGATTGGGGGGTCACTGAAGCTTTCTTT.

The chain has TRBV4-1 and TRBJ1-1, with D possibly being TRBD1 (5 bases). Germline V lookup: CDR1 MGHRA, CDR2 YSYEKL. V shed 1 base and J shed 1 base, with 7 bases lying between them. The CDR3 has 14 residues. The CDR3: CASSQVQGNTEAFF. The CDR3 nucleotides are TGCGCCAGCAGCCAAGTTCAGGGGAACACTGAAGCTTTCTTT.

V gene TRBV30 combines with J gene TRBJ2-7; D is ambiguous. CDR1 GTSNPN and CDR2 SVGIG come from the germline V gene (reference sequence). The CDR3 is made up of 11 amino acids. V lost 4 bases, J lost 1 base, and 5 bases lay in between. The CDR3 sequence is CAWIGSYEQYF. CDR3 nucleotides: TGTGCCTGGATTGGGTCCTACGAGCAGTACTTC.

This clone has only a few counts. This chain connects TRBV5-1 to TRBJ2-2; 8 bases are a match to TRBD2. The CDR3 runs to 15 residues. The germline V gene encodes CDR1 SGHRS and CDR2 YFSETQ. Unmatched junction bases numbered 5, after V lost 2 bases and J lost 5 bases. The CDR3 region is CASSLGLAGTGELFF. The CDR3 DNA reads TGCGCCAGCAGCTTAGGACTAGCAGGAACCGGGGAGCTGTTTTTT.

This sequence joins TRBV27 and TRBJ2-1; no clear D gene. This CDR3 is 13 amino acids long. The V end was cut by 1 base, the J end by 5 bases, with 6 bases between. Germline V gene lookup returns CDR1 MNHEY and CDR2 SMNVEV (reference sequence). CDR3: CASSLFRHNEQFF. As DNA, the CDR3 is TGTGCCAGCAGTTTATTCAGGCACAATGAGCAGTTCTTC.

The V gene is TRBV6-1, the J gene TRBJ2-3, with 13 bases that match TRBD2. This CDR3 has 16 amino acids. Trimming took 4 bases from V and 6 from J; bases not matched to a gene: 7. The germline V gene encodes CDR1 MNHNS and CDR2 SASEGT. CDR3 in DNA: TGTGCCAGCAGTGCGGCACTAGCGGGGGGGCCGGATACGCAGTATTTT. The encoded protein is CASSAALAGGPDTQYF.

This chain uses TRBV29-1 with TRBJ1-2; the D gene is possibly TRBD1 (6 bases). The CDR3 consists of 14 residues. Germline V CDR1 and CDR2: SQVTM, ANQGSEA. The V end was cut by 7 bases, the J end by 1 base, with 16 bases between. CDR3 sequence reads: CSARTERYNYGYTF. The CDR3 DNA follows: TGCAGCGCTCGGACAGAGCGTTATAACTATGGCTACACCTTC.

The gene calls are TRBV30 and TRBJ2-7; D is unclear. The CDR3 length is 13 residues. Germline V gene lookup returns CDR1 GTSNPN and CDR2 SVGIG (reference sequence). V lost 2 bases, J lost 1 base, and 9 bases lay in between. This CDR3 reads CAWSFDVSYEQYF. CDR3 nucleotide sequence: TGTGCCTGGAGTTTTGACGTATCCTACGAGCAGTACTTC. Based on the CDR3 plus reference TRBV30 and TRBJ2-7, the full variable domain is SQTIHQWPATLVQPVGSPLSLECTVEGTSNPNLYWYRQAAGRGLQLLFYSVGIGQISSEVPQNLSASRPQDRQFILSSKKLLLSDSGFYLCAWSFDVSYEQYFGPGTRLTVT.

The chain combines TRBV7-8 with TRBJ1-2, with a possible D match to TRBD1 (6 bases). Trimming took 0 bases from V and 7 from J, leaving 12 bases between them. Germline V gene sequence: CDR1 SGHVS, CDR2 FQNEAQ. This CDR3 spans 14 amino acids. DNA of the CDR3: TGTGCCAGCAGCTTAGCAGGGGGGGGCATTGGCTACACCTTC. Its protein product is CASSLAGGGIGYTF.

On this clone itself: One junction end disagrees with the germline gene, perhaps due to a read error. The J gene is TRBJ2-7, the V gene TRBV2, with 14 positions matching TRBD2. The germline gives CDR1 SNHLY, CDR2 FYNNEI. The CDR3 runs to 12 residues. The CDR3 bases are TGTGCCAGCAGAGGGACTAGCGGGGGCGCGCACTTC. This sequence encodes CASRGTSGGAHF.

CDR3 amino acids: CASSTDYEQYF. The DNA for the CDR3 is TGTGCCAGCAGCACGGATTACGAGCAGTACTTC. This chain connects TRBV5-6 to TRBJ2-7; no clear D gene. The V end lost 4 bases, the J end lost 4 bases, and 6 bases lay between the germline ends. Per germline, CDR1 SGHDT and CDR2 YYEEEE. The CDR3 sequence is 11 residues long.

This clone was seen once. Other nucleotide sequences in the sample specify the same CDR3. The chain links TRBV5-1 to TRBJ2-3; D is perhaps TRBD2 (5 bases). The ends were cut back, 0 bases at V and 1 base at J, with 9 bases in the middle. Germline-derived CDR1 and CDR2 are SGHRS and YFSETQ. This CDR3 is built from 15 residues. CDR3 nucleotide sequence: TGCGCCAGCAGCTTGGAGTCCGGGGGCACAGATACGCAGTATTTT. It encodes CASSLESGGTDTQYF. The entire variable domain, with the rest obtained from reference TRBV5-1 and TRBJ2-3, is as follows: KAGVTQTPRYLIKTRGQQVTLSCSPISGHRSVSWYQQTPGQGLQFLFEYFSETQRNKGNFPGRFSGRQFSNSRSEMNVSTLELGDSALYLCASSLESGGTDTQYFGPGTRLTVL.

This clone was seen a few times. The chain is built from TRBV30 and TRBJ2-3, with D unclear. The germline CDR1 and CDR2 sequences are GTSNPN and SVGIG (reference sequence). V was clipped by 0 bases and J by 0 bases, with 10 bases between them. The CDR3 contains 15 residues. CDR3 residues: CAWSVVPASTDTQYF. The CDR3 DNA follows: TGTGCCTGGAGTGTAGTTCCCGCTAGCACAGATACGCAGTATTTT. The whole variable domain, filled in from reference TRBV30 and TRBJ2-3, reads SQTIHQWPATLVQPVGSPLSLECTVEGTSNPNLYWYRQAAGRGLQLLFYSVGIGQISSEVPQNLSASRPQDRQFILSSKKLLLSDSGFYLCAWSVVPASTDTQYFGPGTRLTVL.